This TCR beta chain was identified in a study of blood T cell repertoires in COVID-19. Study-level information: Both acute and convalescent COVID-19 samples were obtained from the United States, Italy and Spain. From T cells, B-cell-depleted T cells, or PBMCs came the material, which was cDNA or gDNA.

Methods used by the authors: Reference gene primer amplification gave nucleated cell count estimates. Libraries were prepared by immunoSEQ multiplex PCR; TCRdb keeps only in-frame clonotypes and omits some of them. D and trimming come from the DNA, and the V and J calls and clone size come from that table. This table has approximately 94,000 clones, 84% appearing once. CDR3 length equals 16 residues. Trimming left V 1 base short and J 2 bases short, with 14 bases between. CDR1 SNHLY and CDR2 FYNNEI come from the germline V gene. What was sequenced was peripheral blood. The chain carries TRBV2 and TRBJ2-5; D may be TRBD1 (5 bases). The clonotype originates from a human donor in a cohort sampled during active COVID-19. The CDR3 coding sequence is TGTGCCAGCAGTGAAGATGACGTCAGGGCGCAAGAGACCCAGTACTTC. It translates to CASSEDDVRAQETQYF. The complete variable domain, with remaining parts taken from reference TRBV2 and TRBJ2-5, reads EPEVTQTPSHQVTQMGQEVILRCVPISNHLYFYWYRQILGQKVEFLVSFYNNEISEKSEIFDDQFSVERPDGSNFTLKIRSTKLEDSAMYFCASSEDDVRAQETQYFGPGTRLLVL.